What follows are 2 T cell receptor beta chains derived from one specimen sequenced in a study of shared clonotypes between healthy human individuals. Assay used: immunoSEQ multiplex PCR; TCRdb lists only in-frame clones, some missing. The sample shows under 1,100,000 clones, around 74% of them seen only once. Sequenced sample: memory CD4+ T cells sorted from blood. The subset: CD45RA-negative fraction. These receptors were obtained from a man between 18 and 35 years old in good health.

The V and J genes are TRBV9 and TRBJ1-3; no reliable D call. Germline CDR1 and CDR2: SGDLS and YYNGEE. V lost 3 bases, J lost 0 bases, and 19 bases lay in between. CDR3 length: 18 amino acids. The CDR3 nucleotides read TGTGCCAGCAGCGGGATTGGGTCCGGGCGCTCCTCTGGAAACACCATATATTTT. This sequence encodes CASSGIGSGRSSGNTIYF.

The chain employs TRBV6-1 and TRBJ1-1; D may be TRBD1 (5 bases). V was clipped by 5 bases and J by 4 bases, with 17 bases between them. This CDR3 has 15 amino acids. CDR1 is MNHNS and CDR2 is SASEGT in the germline V gene. The CDR3 is CASSRDPRKGTEAFF. Written as DNA, the CDR3 is TGTGCCAGCAGTAGGGACCCCAGGAAGGGCACTGAAGCTTTCTTT.